The 10 T cell receptor beta chains listed next were all sequenced from one sample in a study of cytomegalovirus exposure and HLA in healthy donors. Sequencing was performed with immunoSEQ multiplex PCR; in TCRdb, only in-frame clones are kept and a portion is missing. The table includes 90,000 to 130,000 clones, around nine tenths detected once. The sample consisted of PBMCs. These receptors were collected from a woman in her 30s in good health and CMV-seropositive.

The rearrangement links TRBV7-6 to TRBJ1-2; D might be TRBD1 (5 bases). This CDR3 is built from 15 residues. V dropped 5 bases and J dropped 0 bases, with 13 bases sitting between them. Germline V gives CDR1 SGHVS, CDR2 FNYEAQ. CDR3 protein: CASSPRGVANYGYTF. The CDR3 DNA reads TGTGCCAGCAGCCCCCGGGGGGTGGCTAACTATGGCTACACCTTC.

V is TRBV19 and J is TRBJ2-1, with D possibly matching TRBD2 (5 bases). Germline values: CDR1 LNHDA, CDR2 SQIVND (reference sequence). V lost 5 bases and J 4 bases, leaving 9 bases between the germline ends. This CDR3 is 13 amino acids long. The CDR3, as DNA: TGTGCCAGTAGTCCGGGGTTTTACAATGAGCAGTTCTTC. Amino acids: CASSPGFYNEQFF.

The chain has TRBV4-3 and TRBJ2-7; 10 bases line up with TRBD2. CDR1 is LGHNA, CDR2 YSLEER, per germline. Trimming took 0 bases from V and 6 from J; bases not matched to a gene: 17. The length of the CDR3 is 19 residues. The DNA for the CDR3 is TGCGCCAGCAGCCAAGATAGGTCTAGCGGGAGACACCTACGGGGCGAGCAGTACTTC. This sequence encodes CASSQDRSSGRHLRGEQYF.

The V gene is TRBV6-5, the J gene TRBJ2-7; 7 nucleotides agree with TRBD1. Germline-derived CDR1 and CDR2 are MNHEY and SVGAGI. The ends lost 4 bases at V and 5 bases at J; junction bases unmatched: 11. The length of the CDR3 is 15 residues. The CDR3: CASSSPRQGLHEQYF. DNA of the CDR3: TGTGCCAGCAGTTCCCCGAGACAGGGTTTGCACGAGCAGTACTTC.

This rearrangement joins TRBV6-5 to TRBJ1-2, with TRBD1 matching 8 bases. Germline CDR1 is MNHEY and CDR2 is SVGAGI. V shed 6 bases and J 8 bases; nucleotides not matched to a gene: 8. The CDR3 sequence is 13 residues long. CDR3 loop: CASSRGQGRGYTF. The CDR3 region has the DNA TGTGCCAGCAGCCGCGGACAGGGTCGGGGCTACACCTTC.

DNA of the CDR3: TGCGCCAGCAGCTTGACAGGACAGGCCTCCTACGAGCAGTACTTC. This encodes CASSLTGQASYEQYF. The rearrangement uses TRBV5-1 and TRBJ2-7, with TRBD1 matching 7 bases. Trimming took 1 base from V and 0 from J; bases not matched to a gene: 4. Germline V gives CDR1 SGHRS, CDR2 YFSETQ. CDR3 length: 15 residues.

The rearrangement joins TRBV6-6 to TRBJ1-5, with D perhaps matching TRBD1 (6 bases). The V and J ends lost 10 bases and 7 bases respectively, with 14 bases between them. Germline V gives CDR1 MNHNY, CDR2 SVGAGI (reference sequence). The CDR3 length is 12 residues. CDR3 region: CATYSGVQPQHF. In DNA, the CDR3 is TGTGCCACCTATTCAGGGGTCCAGCCCCAGCATTTT.

The chain has TRBV30 and TRBJ2-7, with 7 nucleotides matching TRBD2. The germline gives CDR1 GTSNPN, CDR2 SVGIG (reference sequence). The CDR3 consists of 14 residues. The V segment lost 5 bases and the J segment 0 bases; nucleotides outside the gene matches: 7. CDR3 in amino acids: CAWDKGGSSYEQYF. The CDR3 DNA reads TGTGCCTGGGACAAGGGCGGGAGCTCCTACGAGCAGTACTTC.

The chain uses TRBV4-2 and TRBJ1-4; D uncertain. Trimming left V 3 bases short and J 7 bases short, with 12 bases between. The CDR3 extends over 14 amino acids. The V gene's germline CDR1 is LGHNA and CDR2 YNFKEQ. CDR3 amino acids: CASSQSTVGEKLFF. The CDR3 DNA follows: TGTGCCAGCAGCCAGTCCACGGTTGGTGAAAAACTGTTTTTT.

The chain has TRBV27 and TRBJ2-7; the D gene is possibly TRBD1 (5 bases). This CDR3 has 15 amino acids. The germline V gene has CDR1 MNHEY and CDR2 SMNVEV (reference sequence). V was shortened by 4 bases and J by 1 base, with 14 bases between the two germline ends. The CDR3 loop reads CASSSLTEISYEQYF. CDR3 in DNA: TGTGCCAGCAGTTCGTTGACAGAGATTTCCTACGAGCAGTACTTC.